These 10 T cell receptor beta chains were sequenced from one sample in a study of OX40 agonist ivuxolimab in advanced cancers. The method was immunoSEQ multiplex PCR; TCRdb's version includes in-frame clones alone and lacks a portion of them. The table records tens of thousands of clones, roughly 84% of them present only once. This sample comprised CD4+ or CD8+ T cells sorted from blood, obtained in a trial of the OX40 agonist ivuxolimab. Receptor source: an adult with an advanced solid tumor such as melanoma, head and neck, liver or kidney cancer.

The chain employs TRBV29-1 and TRBJ1-2; D is perhaps TRBD1 (6 bases). Trimming took 7 bases from V and 9 from J, leaving 15 bases between them. The germline V gene has CDR1 SQVTM and CDR2 ANQGSEA. This CDR3 comprises 11 residues. DNA for the CDR3: TGCAGCGCAAAACAGGGCGGAAGCTACACCTTC. Translating gives CSAKQGGSYTF.

In its sample, this clone was seen a few times. The chain joins TRBV9 to TRBJ2-1, with TRBD2 matching 9 bases. V shed 1 base, J shed 3 bases, and the junction held 2 bases outside the gene matches. The CDR3 sequence is 15 residues long. The V gene's germline CDR1 is SGDLS and CDR2 YYNGEE. The CDR3 here is CASSVSSGIYNEQFF. In nucleotides, the CDR3 is TGTGCCAGCAGCGTATCTAGCGGGATCTACAATGAGCAGTTCTTC. The variable domain in full, completed from reference TRBV9 and TRBJ2-1, reads DSGVTQTPKHLITATGQRVTLRCSPRSGDLSVYWYQQSLDQGLQFLIQYYNGEERAKGNILERFSAQQFPDLHSELNLSSLELGDSALYFCASSVSSGIYNEQFFGPGTRLTVL.

The V gene is TRBV7-8, the J gene TRBJ1-5, with no clear D. CDR1 and CDR2 from the germline V gene are SGHVS and FQNEAQ. The V and J ends lost 1 base and 6 bases respectively, with 13 bases between them. The CDR3 has 15 amino acids. This CDR3 is CASSLGNDGIQPQHF. CDR3 DNA: TGTGCCAGCAGCTTAGGGAATGACGGAATTCAGCCCCAGCATTTT.

A few counts support this clone. This chain links TRBV5-5 with TRBJ1-2; D unresolved. The ends were cut back, 0 bases at V and 4 bases at J, with 16 bases in the middle. CDR3 length: 16 amino acids. The germline gives CDR1 SGHKS, CDR2 YYEKEE (reference sequence). CDR3: CASSLVTIGILYGYTF. The CDR3 region has the DNA TGTGCCAGCAGCTTGGTCACAATTGGGATTCTCTATGGCTACACCTTC.

This chain connects TRBV15 to TRBJ2-5; D may match TRBD1 or TRBD2 (5 bases each). The CDR3 is 16 amino acids. Trimming took off 4 bases at V and 4 bases at J, with 19 bases between the two ends. Germline loops: CDR1 LNHNV, CDR2 YYDKDF (reference sequence). The CDR3 DNA sequence: TGTGCCACCAGCACAACGGTCAGCACTAGGGGAGAGACCCAGTACTTC. Its translation: CATSTTVSTRGETQYF.

About this clone itself: In this CDR3 the conserved last residue, phenylalanine or tryptophan, is missing, so a read error is likely. Because the CDR3's place on the DNA is in doubt, the DNA is left out and the CDR3 is given as listed by TCRdb. The V call is TRBV7-4, the J call TRBJ2-7; the DNA was not compared with TRBD2, the D call given in the table. The CDR3 is 13 amino acids long, termini counted. Germline V CDR1 and CDR2: SGHVT, SQSDAQ. CDR3 sequence reads: CASSDRQTSGRGP.

In nucleotides, the CDR3 is TGTGCCAGCAGTTTAGGGGCTAGCGGGAGGGGTGAGCAGTTCTTC. Amino acid sequence: CASSLGASGRGEQFF. This sequence joins TRBV28 and TRBJ2-1, with 12 bases fitting TRBD2. The junction had 5 bases not matched to a gene; V was cut back by 2 bases and J by 9 bases. The germline CDR1 and CDR2 sequences are MDHEN and SYDVKM. The CDR3 has 15 residues.

The V and J genes are TRBV6-1 and TRBJ1-1, with 7 bases aligning to TRBD1. Germline V gene sequence: CDR1 MNHNS, CDR2 SASEGT. Losses at the gene ends were 6 bases for V and 11 bases for J; bases not matched to a gene: 12. CDR3 length: 13 residues. This CDR3 reads CASSLGQHLRAFF. As DNA, the CDR3 is TGTGCCAGCAGCCTGGGACAGCATCTACGGGCTTTCTTT.

The rearrangement links TRBV29-1 to TRBJ1-2; D is unclear. This CDR3 region has 11 residues. V lost 6 bases to trimming and J lost 2 bases, with 7 bases between them. CDR1 is SQVTM, CDR2 ANQGSEA, per germline. The CDR3 nucleotides read TGCAGCGTAGGGCGGAACTATGGCTACACCTTC. Protein: CSVGRNYGYTF.

The gene calls are TRBV7-3 and TRBJ2-1, with 8 bases aligning to TRBD1. This CDR3 has 17 residues. V dropped 1 base and J dropped 7; count of bases not matched to a gene: 12. In germline, CDR1 is SGHTA, CDR2 FQGTGA. CDR3 DNA sequence: TGTGCCAGCAGCTTAAGTTACGCCGGACAGGGTCGGAATGAGCAGTTCTTC. Its protein is CASSLSYAGQGRNEQFF.